This TCR beta chain derives from a study of T cell responses to AZD1222 COVID-19 vaccine. Germline V gene lookup returns CDR1 MNHEY and CDR2 SVGAGI. The trim removed 0 bases at V and 4 bases at J, leaving 4 bases unmatched. The CDR3 runs 16 residues. Data came from immunoSEQ multiplex PCR; TCRdb stores just in-frame clones and leaves some out. The sample lists over 95,000 clones, about 88% occurring once. The J gene is TRBJ1-2, the V gene TRBV6-5, with 11 bases aligning to TRBD1. This TCR was sampled from an adult who received the AZD1222 COVID-19 vaccine. Material: peripheral blood, obtained 28 days after the second AZD1222 dose. CDR3 region: CASSYSGTGGFYGYTF. CDR3 DNA: TGTGCCAGCAGTTACTCCGGGACAGGGGGTTTCTATGGCTACACCTTC.